This TCR beta chain was sequenced during a study of shared clonotypes between healthy human individuals. Sequencing used immunoSEQ multiplex PCR; TCRdb keeps in-frame clones, though not all of them. The sample records 1.4 million to 1.5 million clones, approximately 96% being singletons. Germline V lookup: CDR1 SGHDN, CDR2 FVKESK. V lost 1 base to trimming and J lost 4 bases, with 8 bases between them. This CDR3 is 14 amino acids long. The genes are TRBV14 and TRBJ1-5, with D unresolved. The sequenced material came from naive CD4+ T cells sorted from blood. Subset in this sample: CD45RA+ positively selected. The sequence was obtained from a young man in good health. In DNA, the CDR3 is TGTGCCAGCAGCCAAGTGAACGAGAATCAGCCCCAGCATTTT. Translated: CASSQVNENQPQHF.